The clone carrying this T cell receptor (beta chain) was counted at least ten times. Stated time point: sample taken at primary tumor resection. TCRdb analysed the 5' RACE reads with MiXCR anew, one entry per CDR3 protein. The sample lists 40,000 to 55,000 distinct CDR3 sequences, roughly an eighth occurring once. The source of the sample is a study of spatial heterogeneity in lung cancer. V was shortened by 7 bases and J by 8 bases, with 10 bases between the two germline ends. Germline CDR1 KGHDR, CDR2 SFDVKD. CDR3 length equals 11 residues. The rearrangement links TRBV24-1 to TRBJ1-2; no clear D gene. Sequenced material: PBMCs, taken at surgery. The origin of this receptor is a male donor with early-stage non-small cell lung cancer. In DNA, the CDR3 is TGTGCCACCAGCGGGAACGAGGGCTACACCTTC. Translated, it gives CATSGNEGYTF.